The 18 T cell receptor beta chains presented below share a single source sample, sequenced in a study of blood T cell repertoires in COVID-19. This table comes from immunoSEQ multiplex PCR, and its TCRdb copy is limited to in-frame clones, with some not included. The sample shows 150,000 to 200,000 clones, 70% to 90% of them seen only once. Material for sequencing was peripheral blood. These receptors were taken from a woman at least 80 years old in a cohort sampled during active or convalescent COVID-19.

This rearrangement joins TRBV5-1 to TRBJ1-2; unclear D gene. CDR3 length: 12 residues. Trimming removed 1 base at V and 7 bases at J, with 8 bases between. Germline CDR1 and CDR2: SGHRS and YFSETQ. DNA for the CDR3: TGCGCCAGCAGCTTGACTTTCGCTGGCTACACCTTC. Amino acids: CASSLTFAGYTF.

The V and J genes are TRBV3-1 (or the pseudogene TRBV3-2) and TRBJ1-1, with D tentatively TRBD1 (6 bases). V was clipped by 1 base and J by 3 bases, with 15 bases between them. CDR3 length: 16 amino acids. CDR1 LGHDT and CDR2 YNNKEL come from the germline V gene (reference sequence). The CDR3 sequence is CASSQGIRTEYTEAFF. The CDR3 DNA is TGTGCCAGCAGCCAAGGGATAAGGACAGAGTACACTGAAGCTTTCTTT.

CDR3 in amino acids: CAISESLEETQYF. CDR3 coding DNA: TGTGCCATCAGTGAGTCGCTAGAAGAGACCCAGTACTTC. The V call is TRBV10-3, the J call TRBJ2-5; D gene ambiguous. This CDR3 is built from 13 residues. Per germline, CDR1 ENHRY and CDR2 SYGVKD. Trimming shortened V by 0 bases and J by 3 bases, and 5 bases separated the two germline ends.

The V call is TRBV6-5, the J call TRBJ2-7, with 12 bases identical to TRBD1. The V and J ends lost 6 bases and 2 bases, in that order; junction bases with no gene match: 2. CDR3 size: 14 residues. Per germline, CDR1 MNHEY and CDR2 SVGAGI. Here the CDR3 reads CASRGQGATYEQYF. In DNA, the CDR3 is TGTGCCAGCAGGGGACAGGGGGCTACCTACGAGCAGTACTTC.

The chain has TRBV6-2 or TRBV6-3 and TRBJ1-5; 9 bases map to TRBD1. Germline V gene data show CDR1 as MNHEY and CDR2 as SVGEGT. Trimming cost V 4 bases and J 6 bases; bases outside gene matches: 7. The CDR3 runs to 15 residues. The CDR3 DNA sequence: TGTGCCAGCAGTTTGGGGACAGGGTATGCTCAGCCCCAGCATTTT. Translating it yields CASSLGTGYAQPQHF.

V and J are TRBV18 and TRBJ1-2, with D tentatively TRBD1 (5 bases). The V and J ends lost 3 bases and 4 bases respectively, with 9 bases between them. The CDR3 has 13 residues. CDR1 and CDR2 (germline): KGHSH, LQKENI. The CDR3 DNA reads TGTGCCAGCTCACCCGATGGGGCCTATGGCTACACCTTC. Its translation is CASSPDGAYGYTF.

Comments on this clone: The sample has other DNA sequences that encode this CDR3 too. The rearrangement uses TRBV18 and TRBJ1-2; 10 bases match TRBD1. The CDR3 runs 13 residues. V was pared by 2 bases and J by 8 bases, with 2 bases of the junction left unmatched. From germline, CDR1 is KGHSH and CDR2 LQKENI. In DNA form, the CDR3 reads TGTGCCAGCTCACCAGGGACAGGGGAAGGCTACACCTTC. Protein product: CASSPGTGEGYTF. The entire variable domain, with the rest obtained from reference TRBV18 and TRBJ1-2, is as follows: NAGVMQNPRHLVRRRGQEARLRCSPMKGHSHVYWYRQLPEEGLKFMVYLQKENIIDESGMPKERFSAEFPKEGPSILRIQQVVRGDSAAYFCASSPGTGEGYTFGSGTRLTVV.

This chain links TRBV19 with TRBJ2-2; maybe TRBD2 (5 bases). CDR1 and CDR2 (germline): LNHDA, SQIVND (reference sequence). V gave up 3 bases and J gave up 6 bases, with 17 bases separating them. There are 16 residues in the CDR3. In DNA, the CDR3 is TGTGCCAGTAGTATTTACGCGGGTGGTGGTTCCGGGGAGCTGTTTTTT. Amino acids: CASSIYAGGGSGELFF.

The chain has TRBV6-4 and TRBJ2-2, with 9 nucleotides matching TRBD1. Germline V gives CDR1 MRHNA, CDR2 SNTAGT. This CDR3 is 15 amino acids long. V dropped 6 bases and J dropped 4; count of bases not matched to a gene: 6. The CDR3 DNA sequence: TGTGCCAGCAGCCCCGACAGGGGGAGCACCGGGGAGCTGTTTTTT. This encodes CASSPDRGSTGELFF.

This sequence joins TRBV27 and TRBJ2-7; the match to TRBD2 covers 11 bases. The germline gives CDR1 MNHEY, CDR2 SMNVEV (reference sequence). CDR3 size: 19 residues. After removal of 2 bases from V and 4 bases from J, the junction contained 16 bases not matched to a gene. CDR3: CASSLQRPTGTSGVYEQYV. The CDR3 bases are TGTGCCAGCAGTTTACAACGCCCTACCGGGACTAGCGGAGTATACGAGCAGTACGTC.

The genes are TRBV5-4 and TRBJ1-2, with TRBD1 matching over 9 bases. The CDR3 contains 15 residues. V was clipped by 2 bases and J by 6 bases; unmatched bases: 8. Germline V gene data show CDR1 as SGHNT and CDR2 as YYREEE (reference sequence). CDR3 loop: CASSLRTGEGDGYTF. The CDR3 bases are TGTGCCAGCAGCTTACGGACAGGGGAAGGGGATGGCTACACCTTC.

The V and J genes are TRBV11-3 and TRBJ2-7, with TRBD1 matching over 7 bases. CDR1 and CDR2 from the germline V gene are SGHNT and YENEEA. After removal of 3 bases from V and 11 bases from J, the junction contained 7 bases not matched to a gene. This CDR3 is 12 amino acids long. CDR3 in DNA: TGTGCCAGCAGCTTTCAGACAGGGACGGAGTACTTC. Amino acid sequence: CASSFQTGTEYF.

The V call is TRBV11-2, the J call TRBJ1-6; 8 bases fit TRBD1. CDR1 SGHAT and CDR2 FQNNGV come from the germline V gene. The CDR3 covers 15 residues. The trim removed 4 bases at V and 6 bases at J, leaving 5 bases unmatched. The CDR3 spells CASSYRGSTNSPLHF. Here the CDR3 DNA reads TGTGCCAGCAGCTACAGGGGGTCCACTAATTCACCCCTCCACTTT.

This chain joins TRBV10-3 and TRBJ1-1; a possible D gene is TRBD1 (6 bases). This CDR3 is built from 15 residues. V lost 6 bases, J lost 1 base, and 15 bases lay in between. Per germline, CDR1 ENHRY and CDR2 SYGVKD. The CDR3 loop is CAIRTHGTRNTEAFF. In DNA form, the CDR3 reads TGTGCCATCAGGACCCACGGGACACGGAACACTGAAGCTTTCTTT.

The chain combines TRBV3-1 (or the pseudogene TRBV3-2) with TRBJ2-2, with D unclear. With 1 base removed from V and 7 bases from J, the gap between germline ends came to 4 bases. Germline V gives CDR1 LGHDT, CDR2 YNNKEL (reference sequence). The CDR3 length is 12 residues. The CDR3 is CASSQVIGELFF. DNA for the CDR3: TGTGCCAGCAGCCAAGTAATCGGGGAGCTGTTTTTT.

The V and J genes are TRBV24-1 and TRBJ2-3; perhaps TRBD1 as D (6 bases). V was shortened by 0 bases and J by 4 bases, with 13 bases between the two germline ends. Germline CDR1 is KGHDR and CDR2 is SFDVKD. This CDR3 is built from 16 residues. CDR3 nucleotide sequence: TGTGCCACCAGTGATTTGTCCCAGGGGCGTCCAGATACGCAGTATTTT. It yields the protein CATSDLSQGRPDTQYF.

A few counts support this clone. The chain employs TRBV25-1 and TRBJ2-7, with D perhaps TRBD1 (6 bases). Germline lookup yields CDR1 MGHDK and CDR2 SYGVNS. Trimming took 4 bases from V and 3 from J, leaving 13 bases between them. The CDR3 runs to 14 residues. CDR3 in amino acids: CASSGPGHLYEQYF. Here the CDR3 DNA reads TGTGCCAGCAGTGGACCGGGACACCTCTACGAGCAGTACTTC.

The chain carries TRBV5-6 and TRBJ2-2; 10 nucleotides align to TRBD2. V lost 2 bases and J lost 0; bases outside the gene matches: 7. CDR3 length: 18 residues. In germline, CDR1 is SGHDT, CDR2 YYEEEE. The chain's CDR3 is CASSFDLGTSANTGELFF. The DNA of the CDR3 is TGTGCCAGCAGCTTCGACTTAGGGACTAGCGCGAACACCGGGGAGCTGTTTTTT.